This T cell receptor (beta chain) was documented in a study of cytomegalovirus exposure and HLA in healthy donors. Study-wide results and limits: A few chains linked to CMV were shown in vitro to be specific for CMV antigens. More clonal expansion characterized HLA-associated TCR beta chains than equally common others in a later analysis.

Primers: 60 Vbeta forward and 13 Jbeta reverse. Here immunoSEQ multiplex PCR was the method, and the copy in TCRdb shows in-frame clones only, minus some. The sample table sets out 140,000 to 150,000 clones. Remarks on this clone: The antigen is not known.

The V gene end was trimmed by 3 bases and the J gene end by 5 bases; junction bases not matched to a gene: 0. The CDR3 is 13 amino acids. Germline V gene data show CDR1 as ENHRY and CDR2 as SYGVKD. The J gene is TRBJ1-4, the V gene TRBV10-3, with TRBD1 matching 7 bases. The clonotype was recovered from a male donor in good health and CMV-seronegative. Sequenced sample: PBMCs. CDR3 nucleotides: TGTGCCATCAGTGAACAGGGGAATGAAAAACTGTTTTTT. It yields the protein CAISEQGNEKLFF.